Included here is one TCR beta chain sequence, with context. Its antigen remains unidentified. Germline V gene data show CDR1 as MDHEN and CDR2 as SYDVKM. The CDR3 loop spans 14 amino acids. V lost 5 bases to trimming and J lost 6 bases, with 16 bases between them. This entry belongs to a study of T-cell reconstitution after alpha-beta-depleted transplantation in children. Unique molecular identifiers were incorporated during preparation of the TCRbeta library. Each CDR3 protein gets one entry after TCRdb re-called the PCR reads with MiXCR. The sample shows more than 500,000 distinct CDR3 sequences, about 10% of them seen only once. Study-wide results and limits: There were some patients whose high TCRbeta diversity at day 60 came from surviving recipient T cells and thymic progenitors. Reportedly, alpha-beta T cells present about two months post-transplant originated from several hundred expanded clones of graft origin. A year post-transplant, T-cell counts and diversity derived mostly from newly produced T cells.

Sample: PBMCs, mostly from graft donor cells, taken 180 days after TCRalphabeta/CD19-depleted stem cell transplant. The V call is TRBV28, the J call TRBJ1-1, with D possibly being TRBD1 (5 bases). This TCR was recovered from a female patient aged 2-10 years who had a stem cell transplant for aplastic anemia, so the T cells may come from the graft donor. The CDR3 loop reads CASSDDTRVSEAFF. The CDR3 DNA reads TGTGCCAGCAGTGATGACACCAGGGTCTCTGAAGCTTTCTTT.